Listed here are 14 T cell receptor beta chains from one sample, sequenced in a study of T cells in Graves' hyperthyroidism and ophthalmopathy. Amplification of TCR beta CDR3 regions used RNA as the template. The TCR CDR3 first-round RT-PCR relied on the HTBI primer set. TCRdb re-derived calls from the multiplex PCR reads in MiXCR, one entry per CDR3 protein. The sample includes about 320,000 distinct CDR3 sequences, roughly 15% of them seen just once. Sequences were obtained from blood. The receptors stem from a man aged 25 to 45 with Graves' hyperthyroidism.

This clonotype came up many times. The chain links TRBV6-2 or TRBV6-3 to TRBJ1-2; D is possibly TRBD1 (6 bases). V lost 2 bases to trimming and J lost 8 bases, with 12 bases between them. The CDR3 is made up of 13 amino acids. Germline V gives CDR1 MNHEY, CDR2 SVGEGT. CDR3 residues: CASSYGGRDGYTF. The CDR3 DNA is TGTGCCAGCAGTTACGGGGGGCGCGACGGCTACACCTTC.

This clonotype was detected ten times or more. The chain uses TRBV6-2 or TRBV6-3 and TRBJ2-1, with D perhaps matching TRBD2 (5 bases). This CDR3 contains 16 residues. Germline loops: CDR1 MNHEY, CDR2 SVGEGT. The V end lost 6 bases, the J end lost 2 bases, and 17 bases lay between the germline ends. DNA of the CDR3: TGTGCCAGCAGCCGCTGGTCTAGCCTGACCTACAATGAGCAGTTCTTC. Translating gives CASSRWSSLTYNEQFF.

To note about this clonotype: A much bigger clone sits one base away, suggesting this may be a read error. The genes are TRBV20-1 and TRBJ2-7; the D gene could be TRBD1 or TRBD2 (6 bases each). CDR3 size: 15 residues. Germline V gene lookup returns CDR1 DFQATT and CDR2 SNEGSKA (reference sequence). As DNA, the CDR3 is TGCGGTGCCGAGGGGGGAGCGGGTTACCCCTACGAGCAGTACTTC. Its protein product is CGAEGGAGYPYEQYF.

This clonotype has at least ten counts. The V gene is TRBV11-1, the J gene TRBJ2-7; 7 bases map to TRBD1. This CDR3 contains 13 residues. Germline values: CDR1 SGHAT, CDR2 FQDESV (reference sequence). The J segment lost 7 bases and the V segment lost 2 bases, leaving 5 bases of the junction unmatched. The CDR3 loop is CASSLRQGLEQYF. The CDR3 coding sequence is TGTGCCAGCAGCTTACGACAGGGTTTGGAGCAGTACTTC.

This chain joins TRBV24-1 and TRBJ2-3; D might be TRBD2 (5 bases). This CDR3 is 14 amino acids long. Germline CDR1 KGHDR, CDR2 SFDVKD. The V and J ends lost 3 bases and 2 bases respectively, with 8 bases between them. The CDR3 nucleotides read TGTGCCACCAGTGATGCAGCGGTCACAGATACGCAGTATTTT. Translation gives CATSDAAVTDTQYF.

There are many counts of this clonotype. This chain links TRBV10-3 with TRBJ2-7; 9 positions agree with TRBD1. CDR3 size: 16 residues. V gave up 3 bases and J gave up 1 base; unmatched junction bases: 7. Per the germline V gene, CDR1 is ENHRY and CDR2 is SYGVKD. The CDR3 nucleotides read TGTGCCATCAGTGATACGTTGGGGACAGGGTCCTACGAGCAGTACTTC. Encoded protein: CAISDTLGTGSYEQYF.

This clonotype was detected a few times. A read error is possible here, since a much larger clone lies one base away. The gene calls are TRBV18 and TRBJ2-1; 7 bases are a match to TRBD2. The V segment lost 4 bases and the J segment 8 bases; nucleotides outside the gene matches: 2. This CDR3 is built from 12 residues. In germline, CDR1 is KGHSH, CDR2 LQKENI. The CDR3 nucleotides read TGTGCCAGCTCACGTCGGGAGGATGAGCAGTTCTTC. This encodes CASSRREDEQFF.

This clonotype has a count of ten or more. CDR3 in DNA: TGTGCCAGCAGTCACAGGGGACACGAGCAGTACTTC. Encoded protein: CASSHRGHEQYF. The chain combines TRBV12-3 or TRBV12-4 with TRBJ2-7, with TRBD1 matching 7 bases. This CDR3 region has 12 residues. J gave up 5 bases and V 5 bases, and 3 bases lay outside the gene matches.

This clonotype was detected a few times. The genes are TRBV4-1 and TRBJ2-5, with no clear D. Germline loops: CDR1 MGHRA, CDR2 YSYEKL. This CDR3 comprises 17 residues. V was shortened by 2 bases and J by 7 bases, with 23 bases between the two germline ends. In DNA, the CDR3 is TGCGCCAGCAGCCAAAGCCCCCTTGTAAAGCCGTCGGGGACCCAGTACTTC. Its translation: CASSQSPLVKPSGTQYF.

Only a few counts were recorded for this clonotype. V gene TRBV7-9 combines with J gene TRBJ2-1; D not resolved. Germline V CDR1 and CDR2: SEHNR, FQNEAQ (reference sequence). The CDR3 extends over 12 amino acids. The germline V and J ends were trimmed by 3 bases and 8 bases, with 8 bases remaining between them. DNA for the CDR3: TGTGCCAGCAGCTTTGAAGGAGATGAGCAGTTCTTC. Translation gives CASSFEGDEQFF.

This clonotype was recorded many times. J is TRBJ2-7 and V is TRBV4-2; 8 positions agree with TRBD1. The CDR3 loop spans 14 amino acids. V was pared by 1 base and J by 2 bases, with 1 base of the junction left unmatched. Per the germline V gene, CDR1 is LGHNA and CDR2 is YNFKEQ. The CDR3 DNA reads as TGTGCCAGCAGCCAAGGGACAGGGACCTACGAGCAGTACTTC. It is translated as CASSQGTGTYEQYF.

Many counts were recorded for this clonotype. The chain links TRBV11-2 to TRBJ2-5, with D possibly matching TRBD1 (5 bases). Germline V lookup: CDR1 SGHAT, CDR2 FQNNGV. The CDR3 is 15 amino acids. Trimming took 0 bases from V and 2 from J, leaving 10 bases between them. The CDR3 bases are TGTGCCAGCAGCTTAGACGCAGGGTCACAAGAGACCCAGTACTTC. This translates into CASSLDAGSQETQYF. The variable domain in full, with the rest retrieved from reference TRBV11-2 and TRBJ2-5, is EAGVAQSPRYKIIEKRQSVAFWCNPISGHATLYWYQQILGQGPKLLIQFQNNGVVDDSQLPKDRFSAERLKGVDSTLKIQPAKLEDSAVYLCASSLDAGSQETQYFGPGTRLLVL.

The V call is TRBV9, the J call TRBJ2-3, with D uncertain. The CDR3 sequence is 13 residues long. The V gene lost 4 bases and the J gene lost 1 base, with 7 bases spanning the gap. The germline gives CDR1 SGDLS, CDR2 YYNGEE. The CDR3 spells CASSTTGTDTQYF. CDR3 in DNA: TGTGCCAGCAGCACAACAGGCACAGATACGCAGTATTTT.

This clonotype was recorded at least ten times. This chain links TRBV20-1 with TRBJ2-1, with 7 bases matching TRBD2. In germline, CDR1 is DFQATT, CDR2 SNEGSKA (reference sequence). CDR3 length: 13 residues. J gave up 13 bases and V 5 bases, and 14 bases lay outside the gene matches. Here the CDR3 DNA reads TGCAGTGCTCGCTCCGGCGGGAGAACCTCACAGTTCTTC. It encodes CSARSGGRTSQFF.